The entry below gives a single T cell receptor beta chain sequence along with its context. Its recognized antigen is unknown. Within one base of it there is no much larger clone, and no base qualities were kept. TCRbeta CDR3 regions were amplified from genomic DNA using the immunoSEQ Assay, a bias-controlled multiplex PCR. The study's own analysis went as follows. The number of nucleated cells in each sample was estimated by amplification of reference gene primers within the assay. To quantify the absolute abundance of each unique TCRbeta CDR3 rearrangement, sequence reads were collapsed and filtered. For each sample, productive Simpson clonality was calculated as the square root of Simpson's diversity index across productive rearrangements. Entries here come from immuneACCESS through TCRdb and include only in-frame sequences with V and J called. Some clones fail to appear in such tables; in the studies checked, an unresolved V gene covers under half of the shortfall, and the cause of the remainder is unknown. The DNA was the basis for D and trimming; V, J and clone size are from that table. Counted in this sample were roughly 310,000 clones; roughly 90% of them appeared once. Jointly, the top ten make up about 9.5% of the sample.

Participants in the prospective study were enrolled through a virtual design, were aged roughly 18 to 90 years, and lived in roughly 24 United States geographic areas. To assign participants to cohorts, the prospective study relied on clinical history that participants themselves reported in a screening survey and a study questionnaire. Recovered participants in ImmuneRACE Cohort 3 were defined by two consecutive negative NP/OP PCR tests, clearance by a healthcare professional, or resolution of symptoms. In the prospective study, mobile phlebotomists collected whole blood, serum and a nasopharyngeal or oropharyngeal swab from each participant. Prospective study participants could optionally give additional blood draws and questionnaires over a roughly 2-month period. Blood samples from the prospective study were shipped frozen or at room temperature prior to DNA extraction. The sample belongs to a study of blood T cell repertoires in COVID-19 (dated by TCRdb to the early 2020s). Regarding the study in general: Samples covering the acute and convalescent phases of COVID-19 were provided by collaborators in the United States, Italy and Spain. The prospective study material was composed of cDNA or gDNA derived from T cells, B-cell-depleted T cells, or PBMCs. Deeply sampled blood TCRbeta repertoires from subjects exposed to, actively infected with, or recovered from COVID-19 were included in the dataset. A freely available public database, intended as a resource for researchers studying the immune response to SARS-CoV-2, is where the repertoires were released. Samples were obtained from the ongoing ImmuneRACE study (first 160 participants) and from over 1,000 subjects provided by 6 global collaborators. The sample metadata nearly always contained a de-identified subject ID, COVID-19 status, age in years and sex. Where HLA class I and class II types were available, the types were taken from metadata supplied by the sample provider, not from assay-based typing. Paper-wide results and their limitations: Clinical and demographic metadata were provided uncurated, with the amount varying by source and participant.

CDR1 and CDR2 are drawn from the germline V gene (reference sequence): LNHDA, SQIVND. V loses 5 bases at its end and J loses 3 bases; junction bases beyond the gene matches: 5. Counted from cysteine to phenylalanine, this CDR3 has 17 amino acids. Kept here is only the CDR3 DNA, which spans 51 bases and is read in frame from base 1. Sequenced material: PBMCs or T cells enriched from blood (not recorded which). The sequence is built from TRBV19 and TRBJ2-3; TRBD2 fits 16 bases in the junction. The origin of this receptor is a middle-aged woman who had recovered from COVID-19. The CDR3 in this case is CASSLGLAGGYTDTQYF. The nucleotides are TGTGCCAGTAGTCTGGGACTAGCGGGGGGGTATACAGATACGCAGTATTTT.